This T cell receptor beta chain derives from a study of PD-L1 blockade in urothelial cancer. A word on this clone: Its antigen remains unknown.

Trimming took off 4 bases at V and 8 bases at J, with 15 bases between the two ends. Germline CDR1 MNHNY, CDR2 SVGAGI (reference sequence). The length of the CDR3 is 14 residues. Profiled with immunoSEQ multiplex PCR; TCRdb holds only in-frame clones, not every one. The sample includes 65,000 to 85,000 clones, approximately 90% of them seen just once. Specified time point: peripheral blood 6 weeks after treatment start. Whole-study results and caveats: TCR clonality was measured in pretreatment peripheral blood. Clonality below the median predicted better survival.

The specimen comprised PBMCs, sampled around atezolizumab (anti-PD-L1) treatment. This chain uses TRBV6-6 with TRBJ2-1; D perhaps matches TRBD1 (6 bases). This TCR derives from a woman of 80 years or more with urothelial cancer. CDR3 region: CASSFLQGNDEQFF. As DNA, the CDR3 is TGTGCCAGCAGTTTCTTACAGGGTAACGATGAGCAGTTCTTC.